This T cell receptor beta chain was recorded in a study of blood T cell repertoires in COVID-19. Study-level background: COVID-19 samples from acute and convalescent phases originated in the United States, Italy and Spain.

The study drew participants aged about 18 to 95 years from some 23 US areas. Per the authors' pipeline: Amplification of reference gene primers was used by the study to estimate nucleated cell counts. Generated by immunoSEQ multiplex PCR, the TCRdb table keeps only in-frame clones and is missing some. That table furnishes V, J and clone size, whereas the DNA furnished D and trimming. The sample comprises approximately 380,000 clones, around 89% of which are singletons, and 1.2% rests with the top ten. The CDR3 has 14 amino acids. Deletions cut 2 bases from V and 0 bases from J, with 7 bases between. Germline V gene sequence: CDR1 SGHDT, CDR2 YYEEEE.

The clonotype was recovered from a woman younger than 35 who had recovered from COVID-19. This rearrangement joins TRBV5-6 to TRBJ2-3; weak D call: TRBD1 (6 bases). Sequencing used PBMCs or T cells enriched from blood (not recorded which). CDR3 DNA: TGTGCCAGCAGCTTTCAGGGGAGCACAGATACGCAGTATTTT. Protein: CASSFQGSTDTQYF.